These T cell receptor beta chains were read from a single sample in a study of blood T cell repertoires in COVID-19. Some clones are missing from TCRdb's copy, which holds only in-frame ones; the method was immunoSEQ multiplex PCR. The sample includes over 200,000 clones, about 90% of them seen just once. The material sequenced was peripheral blood. The receptors stem from a woman aged 25-40 years who had recovered from COVID-19. CDR3s include the opening cysteine and the closing phenylalanine or tryptophan. Fields, in order: J gene, V gene, D gene, clone size, CDR3 protein, CDR3 DNA. A D gene is named only where the DNA matches it firmly. For some rows the clone size is stated as once, few or many, or as a class when expanded; others skip it.

j_gene: TRBJ2-3
v_gene: TRBV7-9
d_gene: .
abundance: .
CDR3aa: CASSLGAPRTDTQYF
CDR3nt: TGTGCCAGCAGTCTAGGGGCTCCCCGCACAGATACGCAGTATTTT

j_gene: TRBJ2-1
v_gene: TRBV19
d_gene: TRBD2
abundance: .
CDR3aa: CASRIYSGGDNEQFF
CDR3nt: TGTGCCAGTAGAATATATAGCGGGGGGGACAATGAGCAGTTCTTC

j_gene: TRBJ1-1
v_gene: TRBV11-2
d_gene: TRBD1
abundance: .
CDR3aa: CASSLSGQGNTEAFF
CDR3nt: TGTGCCAGCAGCTTATCCGGACAGGGGAACACTGAAGCTTTCTTT

j_gene: TRBJ1-2
v_gene: TRBV30
d_gene: TRBD1
abundance: .
CDR3aa: CAWSRDRGSYGYTF
CDR3nt: TGTGCCTGGAGTAGGGACAGGGGGAGCTATGGCTACACCTTC

j_gene: TRBJ2-1
v_gene: TRBV3-1/TRBV3-2
d_gene: TRBD2
abundance: .
CDR3aa: CASSQEGQRGASYNEQFF
CDR3nt: TGTGCCAGCAGCCAAGAGGGTCAGCGGGGGGCATCATACAATGAGCAGTTCTTC

j_gene: TRBJ2-5
v_gene: TRBV7-6
d_gene: TRBD2
abundance: few
CDR3aa: CASSLSSGTPLRETQYF
CDR3nt: TGTGCCAGCAGCCTTTCTAGCGGGACTCCACTACGGGAGACCCAGTACTTC

j_gene: TRBJ1-4
v_gene: TRBV7-2
d_gene: .
abundance: .
CDR3aa: CASSLGAYEKLFF
CDR3nt: TGTGCCAGCAGCTTGGGGGCCTATGAAAAACTGTTTTTT

j_gene: TRBJ2-4
v_gene: TRBV12-3/TRBV12-4
d_gene: TRBD1
abundance: once
CDR3aa: CASSTGDIQYF
CDR3nt: TGTGCCAGCAGTACAGGGGACATTCAGTACTTC

j_gene: TRBJ1-2
v_gene: TRBV6-6
d_gene: TRBD1
abundance: .
CDR3aa: CASNHPGTGHYGYTF
CDR3nt: TGTGCCAGCAACCACCCCGGGACAGGCCACTATGGCTACACCTTC

j_gene: TRBJ1-2
v_gene: TRBV30
d_gene: .
abundance: .
CDR3aa: CAWSTTSYGYTF
CDR3nt: TGTGCCTGGAGTACAACCAGCTATGGCTACACCTTC

j_gene: TRBJ1-5
v_gene: TRBV7-8
d_gene: TRBD1
abundance: .
CDR3aa: CASSLADEGTGGFQPQHF
CDR3nt: TGTGCCAGCAGCTTAGCGGATGAGGGGACAGGGGGCTTTCAGCCCCAGCATTTT

j_gene: TRBJ2-1
v_gene: TRBV18
d_gene: TRBD1
abundance: .
CDR3aa: CASSPRGLVNEQFF
CDR3nt: TGTGCCAGCTCACCCAGGGGGCTGGTCAATGAGCAGTTCTTC

j_gene: TRBJ2-5
v_gene: TRBV15
d_gene: TRBD2
abundance: .
CDR3aa: CATSRDLAGEETQYF
CDR3nt: TGTGCCACCAGCAGAGATCTGGCGGGGGAAGAGACCCAGTACTTC

j_gene: TRBJ2-7
v_gene: TRBV19
d_gene: TRBD2
abundance: .
CDR3aa: CASAGTSGHSYEQYF
CDR3nt: TGTGCCAGTGCCGGGACTAGCGGCCACTCCTACGAGCAGTACTTC

j_gene: TRBJ1-1
v_gene: TRBV4-3
d_gene: .
abundance: .
CDR3aa: CASSQGSTGNTEAFF
CDR3nt: TGCGCCAGCAGCCAAGGTTCGACAGGGAACACTGAAGCTTTCTTT

j_gene: TRBJ1-6
v_gene: TRBV11-2
d_gene: .
abundance: .
CDR3aa: CASSFIATENSPLHF
CDR3nt: TGTGCCAGCAGCTTTATTGCGACAGAAAATTCACCCCTCCACTTT

j_gene: TRBJ2-1
v_gene: TRBV29-1
d_gene: .
abundance: .
CDR3aa: CSVFGGHEQFF
CDR3nt: TGCAGCGTTTTTGGGGGCCATGAGCAGTTCTTC

j_gene: TRBJ1-2
v_gene: TRBV7-2
d_gene: TRBD1
abundance: .
CDR3aa: CASSLWTGGDYGYTF
CDR3nt: TGTGCCAGCAGCTTATGGACAGGGGGCGACTATGGCTACACCTTC

j_gene: TRBJ2-3
v_gene: TRBV5-1
d_gene: .
abundance: .
CDR3aa: CASSLRGIDTQYF
CDR3nt: TGCGCCAGCAGCTTGAGGGGCATAGATACGCAGTATTTT

j_gene: TRBJ1-2
v_gene: TRBV29-1
d_gene: .
abundance: .
CDR3aa: CSVEGQENGYTF
CDR3nt: TGCAGCGTTGAAGGGCAGGAAAACGGCTACACCTTC

j_gene: TRBJ2-7
v_gene: TRBV5-1
d_gene: TRBD1
abundance: .
CDR3aa: CASSYTGGPYEQYF
CDR3nt: TGCGCCAGCAGCTACACAGGGGGGCCTTACGAGCAGTACTTC

j_gene: TRBJ2-7
v_gene: TRBV10-3
d_gene: TRBD2
abundance: .
CDR3aa: CAVRKGSGEGRVQYF
CDR3nt: TGTGCCGTAAGAAAGGGAAGCGGGGAGGGGAGGGTGCAGTACTTC